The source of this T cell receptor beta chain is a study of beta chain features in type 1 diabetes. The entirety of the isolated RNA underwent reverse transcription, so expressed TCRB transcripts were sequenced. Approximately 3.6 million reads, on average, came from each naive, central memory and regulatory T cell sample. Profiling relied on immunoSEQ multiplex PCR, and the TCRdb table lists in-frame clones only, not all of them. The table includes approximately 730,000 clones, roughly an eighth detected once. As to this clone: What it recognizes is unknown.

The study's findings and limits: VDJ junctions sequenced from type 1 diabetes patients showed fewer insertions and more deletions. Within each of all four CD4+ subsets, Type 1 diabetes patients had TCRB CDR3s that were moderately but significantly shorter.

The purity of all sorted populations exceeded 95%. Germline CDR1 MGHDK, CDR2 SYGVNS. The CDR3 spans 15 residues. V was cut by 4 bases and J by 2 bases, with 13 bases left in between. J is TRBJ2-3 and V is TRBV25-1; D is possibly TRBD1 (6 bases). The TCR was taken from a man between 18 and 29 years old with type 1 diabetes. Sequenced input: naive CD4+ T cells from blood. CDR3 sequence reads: CASSGNRDFTDTQYF. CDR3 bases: TGTGCCAGCAGTGGGAACAGGGATTTCACAGATACGCAGTATTTT.